Listed here is a single T cell receptor beta chain. Its antigen is unknown. No base quality values were provided; no much bigger clone lies one nucleotide off. Each collaborating institution followed its own protocols to collect whole blood in K2EDTA tubes. Collaborator samples were shipped for TCRbeta analysis as frozen whole blood, isolated PBMCs, or DNA extracted from either sample type. This specimen comes from a study of blood T cell repertoires in COVID-19 (dated by TCRdb to 2018 to 2020). For the study in its entirety: Collaborator samples came from the United States, Italy and Spain and covered acute and convalescent phases of COVID-19. Samples were obtained from the ongoing ImmuneRACE study (first 160 participants) and from approximately 1,200 subjects provided by 6 global collaborators. HLA class I and class II types, where available, came from metadata supplied by the sample provider rather than from assay-based typing. The prospective study material was composed of cDNA or gDNA derived from T cells, B-cell-depleted T cells, or PBMCs. The repertoires were released in a freely available public database intended as a resource for research on the immune response to SARS-CoV-2. Deeply sampled blood TCRbeta repertoires from subjects exposed to, actively infected with, or recovered from COVID-19 were included in the dataset. Sample metadata almost always included a de-identified subject ID, COVID-19 status, age in years and sex. Broad study findings and their caveats: The amount of clinical and demographic metadata varied by source and participant and was provided uncurated.

TCRbeta CDR3 regions were amplified from genomic DNA by means of the immunoSEQ Assay, a bias-controlled multiplex PCR. The study's own analysis went as follows. The number of nucleated cells in each sample was estimated from the amplification of reference gene primers within the assay. To quantify the absolute abundance of each unique TCRbeta CDR3 rearrangement, sequence reads were collapsed and filtered. For each sample, productive Simpson clonality was calculated by taking the square root of Simpson's diversity index across productive rearrangements. TCRdb carries this immuneACCESS record with in-frame sequences only. Its versions omit some clonotypes, under half of them owing to an unresolved V gene in the studies checked, with the rest unexplained. V, J and clone size are those of that table, while D and trimming were read from the DNA. The sample table shows 100,000 or so clones, and about 80% are seen once. Of the sample, about 12% is held by the ten largest clones.

This TCR derives from a woman between 70 and 85 years old with acute or convalescent COVID-19. The sample comprised peripheral blood.

CDR3 region: CASRFQGTDTQYF. The DNA sequence is given as TGTGCCAGCAGATTTCAGGGAACAGATACGCAGTATTTT. The chain is encoded by TRBV3-1 (or the pseudogene TRBV3-2) joined to TRBJ2-3; the D gene is perhaps TRBD1, on 5 matching bases. The CDR3 sequence holds 13 residues, the cysteine and phenylalanine included. Here the CDR3 DNA is all that survives: 39 bases in frame from base 1. Cut back by 6 bases and 3 bases, the V and J ends lie 10 bases apart. CDR1 and CDR2 (LGHDT, YNNKEL) derive from the germline V gene (reference sequence).